Described below is a single TCR beta chain sequence and its context. Its antigen is not identified. Repertoires were generated with immunoSEQ multiplex PCR, while TCRdb's copy carries only in-frame clones and drops some. The repertoire holds about 31,000 clones, over 75% seen once, with approximately 2.2% in the top ten. These data belong to a study of Tregs in tolerant kidney transplant recipients. Study-wide background: Recipient cells were told from donor cells by antibody staining.

The CDR3 is 16 amino acids. The V segment lost 3 bases and the J segment 7 bases; nucleotides outside the gene matches: 10. Germline V gene data show CDR1 as SGDLS and CDR2 as YYNGEE. This chain links TRBV9 with TRBJ2-1, with 10 bases fitting TRBD2. This clonotype was sampled from a human donor in good health. The sample taken for sequencing was Tregs from blood cultured with allogeneic cells. The DNA of the CDR3 is TGTGCCAGCAGCGGACCACGGCTAGCGGGAGTAAATGAGCAGTTCTTC. It specifies CASSGPRLAGVNEQFF.